A single TCR beta chain is shown here with its context. What it recognizes is unknown. Method: immunoSEQ multiplex PCR; TCRdb's copy keeps in-frame clones and lacks some. The data hold over 85,000 clones, with less than 90% observed a single time. The record originates from a study of T cell responses to AZD1222 COVID-19 vaccine. General study findings and limits: The study found vaccine-associated CD4 TCRs spanning spike, dominant at 160-218 and 743-854. Sampling captured repertoires only after the peak T cell response. The donors showed a predominance of white British ancestry and of females, with possible underestimation of clonal diversity.

V shed 5 bases and J shed 8 bases, with 18 bases lying between them. Germline loops: CDR1 SGHVS, CDR2 FNYEAQ. The CDR3 has 15 amino acids. The TCR originated in an adult in good health. This material consisted of peripheral blood, taken on day 0 of AZD1222 vaccination. The rearrangement uses TRBV7-6 and TRBJ1-4; D is possibly TRBD1 (6 bases). The CDR3 nucleotides are TGTGCCAGCAGCGAGTCCCGGGACACGCAAGAAAAACTGTTTTTT. The encoded protein is CASSESRDTQEKLFF.